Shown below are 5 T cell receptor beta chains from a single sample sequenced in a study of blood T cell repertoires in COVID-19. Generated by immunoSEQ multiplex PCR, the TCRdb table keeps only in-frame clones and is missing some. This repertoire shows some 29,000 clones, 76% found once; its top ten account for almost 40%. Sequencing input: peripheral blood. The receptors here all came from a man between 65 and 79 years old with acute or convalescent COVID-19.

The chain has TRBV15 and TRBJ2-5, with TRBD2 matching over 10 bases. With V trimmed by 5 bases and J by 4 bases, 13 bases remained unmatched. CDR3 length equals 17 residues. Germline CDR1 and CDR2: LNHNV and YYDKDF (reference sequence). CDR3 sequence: CATSSDPSGRVVETQYF. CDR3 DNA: TGTGCCACCAGCTCCGACCCCAGCGGGAGGGTCGTAGAGACCCAGTACTTC.

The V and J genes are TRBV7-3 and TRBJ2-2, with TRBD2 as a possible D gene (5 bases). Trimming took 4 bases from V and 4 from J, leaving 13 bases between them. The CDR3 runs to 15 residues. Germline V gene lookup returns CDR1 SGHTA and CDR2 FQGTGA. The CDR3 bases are TGTGCCAGCAGCTCCGGGATCTCGGGCACCGGGGAGCTGTTTTTT. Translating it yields CASSSGISGTGELFF.

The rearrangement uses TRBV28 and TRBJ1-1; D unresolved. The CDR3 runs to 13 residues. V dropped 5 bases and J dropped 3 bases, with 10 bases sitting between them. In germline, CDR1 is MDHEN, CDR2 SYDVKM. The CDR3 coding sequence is TGTGCCAGCAGTGCCCTATTGTACACTGAAGCTTTCTTT. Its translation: CASSALLYTEAFF.

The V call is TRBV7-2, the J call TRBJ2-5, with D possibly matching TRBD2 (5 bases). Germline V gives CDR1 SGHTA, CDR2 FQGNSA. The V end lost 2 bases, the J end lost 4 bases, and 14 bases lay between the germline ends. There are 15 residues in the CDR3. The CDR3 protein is CASSLRLTAGETQYF. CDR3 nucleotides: TGTGCCAGCAGCTTACGACTGACTGCGGGAGAGACCCAGTACTTC.

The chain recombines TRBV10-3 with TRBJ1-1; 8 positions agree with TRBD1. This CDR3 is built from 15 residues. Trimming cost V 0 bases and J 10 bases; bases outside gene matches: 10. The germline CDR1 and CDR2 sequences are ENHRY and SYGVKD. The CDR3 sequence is CAISESVGQVLVAFF. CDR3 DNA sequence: TGTGCCATCAGTGAGTCGGTGGGACAGGTTCTTGTAGCTTTCTTT.